These 19 T cell receptor beta chains were sequenced from one sample in a study of T cell changes during pregnancy in multiple sclerosis (dated by TCRdb to between 2018 and 2021). Libraries were constructed by the immunoSEQ multiplex PCR assay. TCRdb retrieved this table from immuneACCESS and kept in-frame rearrangements only. Not all clones are present; in checked studies, unresolved V genes account for under half, and no reason is known for the remainder. The sample table records roughly 66,000 clones; around 92% of these occur just once. Of the sample, roughly 2.3% is held by the ten largest clones. The sample consisted of peripheral blood, taken in the first trimester of pregnancy. All receptors come from a female donor with multiple sclerosis, enrolled in a pregnancy study.

The chain joins TRBV4-3 to TRBJ2-1; TRBD2 might be the D (6 bases). CDR3 length: 15 amino acids. Germline V gene lookup returns CDR1 LGHNA and CDR2 YSLEER. V dropped 0 bases and J dropped 5 bases, with 11 bases sitting between them. In nucleotides, the CDR3 is TGCGCCAGCAGCCAAGACGTGCGGGGTAACAATGAGCAGTTCTTC. It yields the protein CASSQDVRGNNEQFF.

CDR3: CASSQYGTGAYEQYF. Here the CDR3 DNA reads TGTGCCAGCAGCCAATACGGGACAGGAGCCTACGAGCAGTACTTC. This sequence joins TRBV6-6 and TRBJ2-7; 8 bases line up with TRBD1. The CDR3 totals 15 residues. CDR1 is MNHNY and CDR2 is SVGAGI in the germline V gene (reference sequence). Germline trimming cut 6 bases from V and 2 bases from J; bases unmatched to any gene: 9.

The chain has TRBV18 and TRBJ2-1; D gene ambiguous. The CDR3 consists of 13 residues. In germline, CDR1 is KGHSH, CDR2 LQKENI. Between the trimmed V and J ends, which lost 3 bases and 8 bases, there was a span of 11 bases. Here the CDR3 reads CASSPTARDEQFF. The CDR3 nucleotides are TGTGCCAGCTCACCTACCGCCCGGGATGAGCAGTTCTTC.

This chain connects TRBV6-5 to TRBJ1-2, with 7 bases matching TRBD1. The V and J ends lost 4 bases and 6 bases, in that order; junction bases with no gene match: 8. Germline V CDR1 and CDR2: MNHEY, SVGAGI. This CDR3 has 14 residues. The CDR3 bases are TGTGCCAGCAGTTCAGGGACAGACGTACATGGCTACACCTTC. The encoded protein is CASSSGTDVHGYTF.

This chain uses TRBV7-6 with TRBJ2-3; 12 bases map to TRBD2. CDR3 length equals 17 residues. In germline, CDR1 is SGHVS, CDR2 FNYEAQ. Germline trimming cut 5 bases from V and 2 bases from J; bases unmatched to any gene: 8. The CDR3 is CASSRRTSGIVTDTQYF. CDR3 sequence (DNA): TGTGCCAGCAGCCGACGGACTAGCGGGATTGTCACAGATACGCAGTATTTT.

The genes are TRBV7-2 and TRBJ1-5; TRBD1 agrees at 8 bases. CDR3 length: 13 amino acids. V shed 4 bases, J shed 16 bases, and the junction held 12 bases outside the gene matches. CDR1 SGHTA and CDR2 FQGNSA come from the germline V gene. CDR3 sequence: CASSSPDRVNLHF. CDR3 DNA sequence: TGTGCCAGCAGCTCCCCGGACAGGGTCAATTTACATTTT.

The chain's CDR3 is CASTSGWAGELFF. The CDR3 DNA sequence: TGTGCCAGCACTTCGGGATGGGCCGGGGAGCTGTTTTTT. V and J are TRBV2 and TRBJ2-2; tentatively, D is TRBD2 (5 bases). V gave up 7 bases and J gave up 6 bases, with 12 bases separating them. Germline-derived CDR1 and CDR2 are SNHLY and FYNNEI. This CDR3 is 13 amino acids long.

Written as DNA, the CDR3 is TGCGCCAGCAGCCAAGACCGAGGGCTAGCGGGAGGCAGCTCCTACAATGAGCAGTTCTTC. This gives the protein CASSQDRGLAGGSSYNEQFF. The chain joins TRBV4-3 to TRBJ2-1; 11 bases align to TRBD2. This CDR3 spans 20 amino acids. J gave up 0 bases and V 0 bases, and 10 bases lay outside the gene matches. The germline V gene has CDR1 LGHNA and CDR2 YSLEER.

The chain joins TRBV6-5 to TRBJ2-4, with D perhaps matching TRBD1 (6 bases). The CDR3 is 15 amino acids. V shed 0 bases and J shed 2 bases, with 8 bases lying between them. CDR1 and CDR2 from the germline V gene are MNHEY and SVGAGI. DNA of the CDR3: TGTGCCAGCAGTTACTCAACAGGGTCCAAAAACATTCAGTACTTC. Translating gives CASSYSTGSKNIQYF.

V gene TRBV19 combines with J gene TRBJ2-3, with D maybe TRBD2 (5 bases). The CDR3 consists of 15 residues. Germline assignment: CDR1 LNHDA and CDR2 SQIVND (reference sequence). V was trimmed by 7 bases and J by 4 bases, leaving 18 bases between them. The CDR3 protein is CASTPEGSAADTQYF. CDR3 nucleotides: TGTGCCAGTACCCCAGAGGGCTCGGCCGCAGATACGCAGTATTTT.

This sequence joins TRBV4-2 and TRBJ1-5; a weak D match, TRBD1 (5 bases). Germline assignment: CDR1 LGHNA and CDR2 YNFKEQ. V lost 0 bases to trimming and J lost 6 bases, with 18 bases between them. CDR3 length: 17 amino acids. In DNA, the CDR3 is TGTGCCAGCAGCCAAGAACCCCGGGGGACCCGCGGTCAGCCCCAGCATTTT. This gives the protein CASSQEPRGTRGQPQHF.

This clone has only a few counts. The chain employs TRBV19 and TRBJ1-2, with TRBD1 matching over 7 bases. This CDR3 contains 14 residues. Germline CDR1 is LNHDA and CDR2 is SQIVND (reference sequence). Trimming removed 5 bases from V and 0 bases from J; junction bases left unmatched: 3. CDR3 DNA: TGTGCCAGTAGTCCAGGGGGAGCTAACTATGGCTACACCTTC. Translated, it gives CASSPGGANYGYTF.

The chain uses TRBV7-3 and TRBJ2-7, with 7 bases lining up with TRBD1. This CDR3 is built from 13 residues. Unmatched junction bases numbered 5, after V lost 3 bases and J lost 6 bases. Germline lookup yields CDR1 SGHTA and CDR2 FQGTGA. The CDR3 sequence: CASSLWDRSEQYF. The CDR3 bases are TGTGCCAGCAGCTTGTGGGACAGAAGCGAGCAGTACTTC. Full variable domain (remainder filled in from reference TRBV7-3 and TRBJ2-7): GAGVSQTPSNKVTEKGKYVELRCDPISGHTALYWYRQSLGQGPEFLIYFQGTGAADDSGLPNDRFFAVRPEGSVSTLKIQRTERGDSAVYLCASSLWDRSEQYFGPGTRLTVT.

V is TRBV2 and J is TRBJ1-4; the D gene is possibly TRBD1 (6 bases). Trimming stripped 8 bases from V and 6 bases from J, with 19 bases between. The CDR3 extends over 15 amino acids. Looked up from germline, CDR1 is SNHLY and CDR2 is FYNNEI. Here the CDR3 DNA reads TGTGCCAGCCATAAAAGCACAGGGTTCTATGAAAAACTGTTTTTT. Protein sequence: CASHKSTGFYEKLFF.

The chain has TRBV13 and TRBJ2-2; tentative D call: TRBD2 (6 bases). Germline CDR1 PRHDT, CDR2 FYEKMQ (reference sequence). The CDR3 totals 22 residues. With 4 bases removed from V and 7 bases from J, the gap between germline ends came to 37 bases. This chain's CDR3 is CASSSPAYGQLAGGTVDGELFF. The CDR3 nucleotides are TGTGCCAGCAGCTCCCCCGCGTATGGTCAACTGGCCGGCGGGACTGTCGACGGGGAGCTGTTTTTT.

The chain combines TRBV7-6 with TRBJ2-1; 8 nucleotides line up with TRBD2. Germline CDR1 SGHVS, CDR2 FNYEAQ. The V gene end was trimmed by 2 bases and the J gene end by 6 bases; junction bases not matched to a gene: 6. This CDR3 is 15 amino acids long. CDR3: CASSLIPGGSNEQFF. CDR3 in DNA: TGTGCCAGCAGCTTAATTCCGGGAGGGAGCAATGAGCAGTTCTTC.

The rearrangement uses TRBV5-4 and TRBJ2-1; D might be TRBD2 (5 bases). The germline V gene has CDR1 SGHNT and CDR2 YYREEE (reference sequence). This CDR3 has 14 amino acids. V dropped 1 base and J dropped 6 bases, with 11 bases sitting between them. CDR3 in amino acids: CASSLIGNINEQFF. The CDR3 DNA reads as TGTGCCAGCAGCTTGATCGGGAACATCAATGAGCAGTTCTTC.

The chain recombines TRBV7-9 with TRBJ2-1; TRBD2 matches at 7 bases. The junction had 12 bases not matched to a gene; V was cut back by 5 bases and J by 8 bases. Germline V gives CDR1 SEHNR, CDR2 FQNEAQ (reference sequence). The CDR3 loop spans 15 amino acids. The CDR3, as DNA: TGTGCCAGCAGCCCCAGGACTAGTATCCTCCATGAGCAGTTCTTC. Protein: CASSPRTSILHEQFF.

This chain links TRBV28 with TRBJ2-7; 10 nucleotides match TRBD1. Germline lookup yields CDR1 MDHEN and CDR2 SYDVKM. The junction had 7 bases not matched to a gene; V was cut back by 4 bases and J by 4 bases. The CDR3 sequence is 15 residues long. The DNA of the CDR3 is TGTGCCAGCAGTTCCCAGACAGGGGGCATTTACGAGCAGTACTTC. Residues: CASSSQTGGIYEQYF.